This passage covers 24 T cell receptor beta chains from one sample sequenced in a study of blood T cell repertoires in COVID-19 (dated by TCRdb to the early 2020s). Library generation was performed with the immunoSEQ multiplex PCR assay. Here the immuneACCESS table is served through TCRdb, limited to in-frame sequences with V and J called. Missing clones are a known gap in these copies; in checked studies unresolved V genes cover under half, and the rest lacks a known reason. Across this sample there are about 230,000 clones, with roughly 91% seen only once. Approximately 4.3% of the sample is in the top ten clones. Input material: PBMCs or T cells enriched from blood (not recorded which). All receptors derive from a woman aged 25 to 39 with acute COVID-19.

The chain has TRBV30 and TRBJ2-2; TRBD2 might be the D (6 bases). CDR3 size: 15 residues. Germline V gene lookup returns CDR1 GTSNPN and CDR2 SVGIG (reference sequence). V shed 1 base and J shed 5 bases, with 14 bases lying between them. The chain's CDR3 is CAWSGGSGGTGELFF. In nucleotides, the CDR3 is TGTGCCTGGAGTGGCGGCAGTGGGGGGACCGGGGAGCTGTTTTTT.

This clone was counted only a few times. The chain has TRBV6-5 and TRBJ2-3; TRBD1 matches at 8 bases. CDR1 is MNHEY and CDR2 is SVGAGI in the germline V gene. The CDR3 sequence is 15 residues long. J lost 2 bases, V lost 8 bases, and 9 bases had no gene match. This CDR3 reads CASGRQGSNTDTQYF. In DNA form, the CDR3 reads TGTGCCAGCGGGAGACAGGGGTCCAACACAGATACGCAGTATTTT.

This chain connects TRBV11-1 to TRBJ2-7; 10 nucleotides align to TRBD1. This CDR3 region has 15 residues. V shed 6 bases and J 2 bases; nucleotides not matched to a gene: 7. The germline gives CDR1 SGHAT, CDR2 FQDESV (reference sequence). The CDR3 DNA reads TGTGCCAGCAGGCCTCCGGGACAGGGGCCCTACGAGCAGTACTTC. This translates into CASRPPGQGPYEQYF.

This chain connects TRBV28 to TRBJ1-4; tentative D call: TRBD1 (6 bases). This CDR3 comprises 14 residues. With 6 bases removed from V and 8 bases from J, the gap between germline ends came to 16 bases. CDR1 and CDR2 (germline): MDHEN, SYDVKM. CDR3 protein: CASRFRGSSEKLFF. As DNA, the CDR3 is TGTGCCAGCAGGTTCAGGGGCTCGTCAGAAAAACTGTTTTTT.

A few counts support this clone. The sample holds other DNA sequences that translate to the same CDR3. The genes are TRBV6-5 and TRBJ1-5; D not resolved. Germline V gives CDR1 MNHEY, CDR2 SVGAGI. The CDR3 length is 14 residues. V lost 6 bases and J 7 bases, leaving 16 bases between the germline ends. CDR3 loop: CASSRAGVDQPQHF. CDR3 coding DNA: TGTGCCAGCAGCCGCGCGGGTGTCGACCAGCCCCAGCATTTT.

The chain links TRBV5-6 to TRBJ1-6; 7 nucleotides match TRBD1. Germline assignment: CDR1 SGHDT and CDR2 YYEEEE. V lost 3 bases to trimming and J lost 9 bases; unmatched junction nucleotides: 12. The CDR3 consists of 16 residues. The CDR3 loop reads CASSSDREQWGSPLHF. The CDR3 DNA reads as TGTGCCAGCAGCTCCGACAGGGAACAATGGGGTTCACCCCTCCACTTT.

CDR3 nucleotide sequence: TGTGCCAGCAGCCCAGACAGGTATTCCTATAATTCACCCCTCCACTTT. This encodes CASSPDRYSYNSPLHF. The chain joins TRBV28 to TRBJ1-6; maybe TRBD1 (6 bases). This CDR3 comprises 16 residues. The germline gives CDR1 MDHEN, CDR2 SYDVKM. V was trimmed by 6 bases and J by 1 base, leaving 13 bases between them.

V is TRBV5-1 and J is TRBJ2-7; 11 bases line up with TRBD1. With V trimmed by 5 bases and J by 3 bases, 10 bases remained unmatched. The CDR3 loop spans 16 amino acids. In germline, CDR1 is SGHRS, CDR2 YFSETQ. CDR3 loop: CASRRGPGQGDYEQYF. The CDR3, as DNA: TGCGCCAGCAGACGTGGCCCGGGACAGGGGGACTACGAGCAGTACTTC.

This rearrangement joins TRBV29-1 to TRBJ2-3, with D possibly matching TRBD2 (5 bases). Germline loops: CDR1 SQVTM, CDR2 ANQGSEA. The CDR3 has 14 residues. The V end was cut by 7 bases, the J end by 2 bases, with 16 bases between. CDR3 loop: CSAQKRAATDTQYF. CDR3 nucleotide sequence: TGCAGCGCCCAGAAAAGAGCGGCCACAGATACGCAGTATTTT.

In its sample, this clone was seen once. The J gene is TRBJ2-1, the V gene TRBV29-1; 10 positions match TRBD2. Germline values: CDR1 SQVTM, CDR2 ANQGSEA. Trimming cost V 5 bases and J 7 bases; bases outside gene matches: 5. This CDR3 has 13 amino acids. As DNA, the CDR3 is TGCAGCGTTAGCGGGGGGGCCTGGAATGAGCAGTTCTTC. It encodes CSVSGGAWNEQFF.

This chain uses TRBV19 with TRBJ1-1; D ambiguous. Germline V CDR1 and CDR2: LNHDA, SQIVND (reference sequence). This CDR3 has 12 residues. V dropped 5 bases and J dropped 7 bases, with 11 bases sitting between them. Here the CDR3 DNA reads TGTGCCAGTAGTCGGCAGGTGGGTGAAGCTTTCTTT. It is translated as CASSRQVGEAFF.

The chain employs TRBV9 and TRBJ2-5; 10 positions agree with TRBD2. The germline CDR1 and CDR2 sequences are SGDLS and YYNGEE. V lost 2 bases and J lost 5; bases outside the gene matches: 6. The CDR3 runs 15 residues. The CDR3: CASSVSGGAGETQYF. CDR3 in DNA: TGTGCCAGCAGCGTGAGCGGGGGGGCCGGGGAGACCCAGTACTTC.

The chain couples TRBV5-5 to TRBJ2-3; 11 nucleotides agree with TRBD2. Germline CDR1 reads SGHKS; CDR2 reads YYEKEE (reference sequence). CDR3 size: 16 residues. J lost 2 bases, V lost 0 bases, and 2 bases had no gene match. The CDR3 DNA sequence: TGTGCCAGCAGCTTGGTGACTAGCGGGGACACAGATACGCAGTATTTT. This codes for CASSLVTSGDTDTQYF.

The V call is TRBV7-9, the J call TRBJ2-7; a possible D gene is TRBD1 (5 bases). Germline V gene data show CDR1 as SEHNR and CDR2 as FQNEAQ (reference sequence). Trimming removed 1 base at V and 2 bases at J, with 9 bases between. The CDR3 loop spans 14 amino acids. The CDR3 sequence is CASSLVDSAYEQYF. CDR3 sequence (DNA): TGTGCCAGCAGCTTAGTCGACAGCGCCTACGAGCAGTACTTC.

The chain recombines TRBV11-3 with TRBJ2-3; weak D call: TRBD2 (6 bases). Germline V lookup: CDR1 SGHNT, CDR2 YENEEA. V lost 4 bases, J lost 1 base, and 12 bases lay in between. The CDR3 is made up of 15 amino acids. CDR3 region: CASSSQSGGTDTQYF. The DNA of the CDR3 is TGTGCCAGCAGCTCCCAGTCGGGGGGCACAGATACGCAGTATTTT. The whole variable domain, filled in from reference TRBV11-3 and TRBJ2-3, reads EAGVVQSPRYKIIEKKQPVAFWCNPISGHNTLYWYLQNLGQGPELLIRYENEEAVDDSQLPKDRFSAERLKGVDSTLKIQPAELGDSAVYLCASSSQSGGTDTQYFGPGTRLTVL.

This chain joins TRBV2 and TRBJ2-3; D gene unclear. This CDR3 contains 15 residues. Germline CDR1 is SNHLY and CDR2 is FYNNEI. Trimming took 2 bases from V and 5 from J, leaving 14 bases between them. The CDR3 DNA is TGTGCCAGCAGTGAAATGGTGGCATATGGAGATACGCAGTATTTT. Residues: CASSEMVAYGDTQYF.

CDR3 nucleotides: TGTGCCACCAGCGATGGAGTTGGCAGCTTTAACTATGGCTACACCTTC. This sequence encodes CATSDGVGSFNYGYTF. The J gene is TRBJ1-2, the V gene TRBV24-1; D is uncertain. CDR1 KGHDR and CDR2 SFDVKD come from the germline V gene. The CDR3 contains 16 residues. Trimming cost V 7 bases and J 1 base, with 18 bases left between them.

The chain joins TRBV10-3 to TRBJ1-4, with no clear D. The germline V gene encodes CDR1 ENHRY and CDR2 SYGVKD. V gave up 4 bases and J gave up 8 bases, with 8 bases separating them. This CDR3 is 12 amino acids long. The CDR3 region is CAISAVSEKLFF. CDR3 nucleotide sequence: TGTGCCATCAGTGCAGTGTCGGAAAAACTGTTTTTT.

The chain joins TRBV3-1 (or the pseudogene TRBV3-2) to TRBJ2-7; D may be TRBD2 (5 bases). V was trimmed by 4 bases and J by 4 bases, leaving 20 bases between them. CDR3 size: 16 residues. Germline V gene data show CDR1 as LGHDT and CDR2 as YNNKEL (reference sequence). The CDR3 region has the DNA TGTGCCAGCAGCCTTGGCGGGCCAGATTTATTGTACGAGCAGTACTTC. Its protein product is CASSLGGPDLLYEQYF.

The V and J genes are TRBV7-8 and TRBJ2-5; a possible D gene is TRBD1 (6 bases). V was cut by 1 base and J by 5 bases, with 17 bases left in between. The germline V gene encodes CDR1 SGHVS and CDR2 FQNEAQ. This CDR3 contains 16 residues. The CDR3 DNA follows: TGTGCCAGCAGCTTAGTCCCCAACAGGGTCGGGGAGACCCAGTACTTC. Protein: CASSLVPNRVGETQYF.

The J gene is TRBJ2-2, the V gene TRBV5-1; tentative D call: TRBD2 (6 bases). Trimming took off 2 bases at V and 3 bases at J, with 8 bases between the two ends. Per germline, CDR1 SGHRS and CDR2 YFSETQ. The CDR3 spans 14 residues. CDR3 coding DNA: TGCGCCAGCAGCTTAGGAGGGGACACCGGGGAGCTGTTTTTT. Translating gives CASSLGGDTGELFF.

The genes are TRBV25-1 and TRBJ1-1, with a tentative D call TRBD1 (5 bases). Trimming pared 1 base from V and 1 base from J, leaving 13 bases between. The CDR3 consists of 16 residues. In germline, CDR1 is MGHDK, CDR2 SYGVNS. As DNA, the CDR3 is TGTGCCAGCAGTGAATGGGGGAGGGGTCAGAACACTGAAGCTTTCTTT. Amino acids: CASSEWGRGQNTEAFF.

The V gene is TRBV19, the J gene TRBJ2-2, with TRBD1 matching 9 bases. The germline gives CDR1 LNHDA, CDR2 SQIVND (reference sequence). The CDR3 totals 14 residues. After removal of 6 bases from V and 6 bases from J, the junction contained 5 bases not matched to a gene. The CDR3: CASRRTGEAGELFF. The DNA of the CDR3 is TGTGCCAGTAGACGGACAGGGGAGGCCGGGGAGCTGTTTTTT.

CDR3 region: CASSPGETQYF. The CDR3 nucleotides read TGTGCCAGCAGTCCGGGGGAGACCCAGTACTTC. The rearrangement uses TRBV6-5 and TRBJ2-5; D possibly corresponds to TRBD2 (5 bases). V was trimmed by 5 bases and J by 5 bases, leaving 6 bases between them. This CDR3 is built from 11 residues. Germline CDR1 and CDR2: MNHEY and SVGAGI.